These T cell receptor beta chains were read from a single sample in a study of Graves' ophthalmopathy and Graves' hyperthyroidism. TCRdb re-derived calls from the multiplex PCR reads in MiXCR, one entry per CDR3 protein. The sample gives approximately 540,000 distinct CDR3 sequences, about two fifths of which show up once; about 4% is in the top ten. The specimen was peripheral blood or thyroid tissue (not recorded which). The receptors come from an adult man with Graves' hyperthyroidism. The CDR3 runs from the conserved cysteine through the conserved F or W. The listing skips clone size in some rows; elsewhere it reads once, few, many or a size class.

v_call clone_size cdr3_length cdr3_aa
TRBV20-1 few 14 CSADGPGGSEKLFF
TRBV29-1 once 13 CSLGGTSVYKQYF
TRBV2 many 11 CATGQISPLHF
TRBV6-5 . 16 CASSPLRQGWNIEQFF
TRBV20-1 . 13 CSARDSSGYGYTF
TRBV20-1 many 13 CSAFPDGNTEAFF
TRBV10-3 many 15 CAISEKQDNTGELFF
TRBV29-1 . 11 CSLGTRYEQYF
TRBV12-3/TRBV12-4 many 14 CASSYNSGNTEAFF
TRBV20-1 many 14 CSARNSALQGGQYF
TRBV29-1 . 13 CSVEDSTSGTQHF
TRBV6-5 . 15 CASSWGQGSGGGYTF
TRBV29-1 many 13 CSVGTLNTGELFF
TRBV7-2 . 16 CASSGTGTSVTGELFF
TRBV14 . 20 CASSQGTGTGVFGTNEKLFF
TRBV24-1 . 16 CATSVGGQRYSYEQYF
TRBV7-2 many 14 CASSLAASTGELFF
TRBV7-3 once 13 CASSPQDLAGLFF
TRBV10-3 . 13 CASRDPGTSGNTF
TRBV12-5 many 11 CASGLNYEQYF
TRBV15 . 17 CATSRDQRAAYNSPLHF
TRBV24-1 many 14 CATSDYGNKETQYF
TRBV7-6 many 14 CASSLFGSNTEAFF
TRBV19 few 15 CASSISTGKASEAFF
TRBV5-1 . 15 CASSRGVDGNQPQYF
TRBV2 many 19 CASSEEVGWTGRYNSPLHF
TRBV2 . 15 CAIAPGQGLGNTIYF
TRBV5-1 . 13 CASRWTSSGELYF
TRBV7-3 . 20 CASSLSTGTSGSFGTGELFF
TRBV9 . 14 CASSSRTEHTEAFF
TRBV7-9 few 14 CASSLQSLNTEAFF
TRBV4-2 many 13 CASSQGNEETQYF
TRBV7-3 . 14 CASSLRGYTDTQYF
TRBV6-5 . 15 CASSRGLASGYEQYF
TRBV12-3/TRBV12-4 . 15 CASTSRGGTNEKLFF
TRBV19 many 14 CASSSVGFGTEAFF
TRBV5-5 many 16 CASSSGSGSSWYEQYF
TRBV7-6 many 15 CASSSEDRGAYEQYF
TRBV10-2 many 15 CASQGLQGVDQPQHF
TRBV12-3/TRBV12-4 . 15 CASTTSSGRAYEQYF
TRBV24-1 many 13 CATSDSGETEAFF
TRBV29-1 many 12 CSGESGSYEQYF
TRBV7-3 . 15 CASSYRQGTYNEQFF
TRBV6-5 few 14 CASSRGLTREKLFF
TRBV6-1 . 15 CASSWDGGSNQPQHF
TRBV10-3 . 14 CAISPDRGGQPQHF
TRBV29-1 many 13 CSVLVAGPETQYF
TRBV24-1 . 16 CATSDSTGGVTDTQYF
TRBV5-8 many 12 CASSPIGGVAFF
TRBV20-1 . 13 CSARDRAAQPQHF